These 27 T cell receptor beta chains share one sample of origin, sequenced in a study of radiotherapy plus CTLA-4 blockade in lung cancer. Using immunoSEQ multiplex PCR, the repertoire was profiled, and TCRdb retains in-frame clones only, with some absent. The data hold tens of thousands of clones, with 60% to 85% observed a single time. The sample in question was peripheral blood, obtained from a patient treated with radiotherapy plus ipilimumab. All receptors come from a human donor with non-small cell lung cancer who had a partial response to radiotherapy plus ipilimumab. Some clones in this sample may be carry-over from other donors' samples.

This clone was seen more than once but under ten times. CDR3 nucleotide sequence: TGTGCCAGCACCAATCCAGGGTGGGGCTACACCTTC. As protein: CASTNPGWGYTF. The chain is built from TRBV6-1 and TRBJ1-2; D is perhaps TRBD1 (5 bases). CDR1 and CDR2 (germline): MNHNS, SASEGT. V was trimmed by 7 bases and J by 8 bases, leaving 14 bases between them. The CDR3 runs 12 residues.

The chain carries TRBV5-1 and TRBJ1-4; D ambiguous. Trimming took 1 base from V and 3 from J, leaving 13 bases between them. In germline, CDR1 is SGHRS, CDR2 YFSETQ. The CDR3 has 16 residues. Here the CDR3 reads CASSLYSSPSNEKLFF. For the CDR3, the DNA is TGCGCCAGCAGCTTGTACAGTTCTCCCTCTAATGAAAAACTGTTTTTT.

In this sample, this clone turned up once. The chain combines TRBV2 with TRBJ2-7; D remains unclear. The germline V gene encodes CDR1 SNHLY and CDR2 FYNNEI. The CDR3 totals 12 residues. Trimming shortened V by 6 bases and J by 4 bases, and 10 bases separated the two germline ends. CDR3 protein: CASSYNLYEQYF. CDR3 sequence (DNA): TGTGCCAGCAGCTATAACCTTTACGAGCAGTACTTC.

The chain employs TRBV4-3 and TRBJ2-1; 8 bases are a match to TRBD2. Germline CDR1 LGHNA, CDR2 YSLEER. V lost 4 bases and J lost 8; bases outside the gene matches: 10. This CDR3 has 15 residues. CDR3 sequence (DNA): TGCGCCAGCAGCCCGGCGACGGGGGGGCCGGATGAGCAGTTCTTC. Amino acids: CASSPATGGPDEQFF.

This rearrangement joins TRBV4-2 to TRBJ1-6; no clear D. Per germline, CDR1 LGHNA and CDR2 YNFKEQ. The CDR3 has 17 residues. With 1 base removed from V and 4 bases from J, the gap between germline ends came to 14 bases. The CDR3 sequence: CASSQGVPRLYNSPLHF. DNA for the CDR3: TGTGCCAGCAGCCAAGGAGTCCCTCGCTTATATAATTCACCCCTCCACTTT.

The rearrangement uses TRBV5-1 and TRBJ2-2, with 13 bases that match TRBD2. The CDR3 is made up of 16 amino acids. Germline CDR1 is SGHRS and CDR2 is YFSETQ. The V gene end was trimmed by 4 bases and the J gene end by 8 bases; junction bases not matched to a gene: 8. CDR3 sequence (DNA): TGCGCCAGCAGCAGGACTAGCGGGGGCCTGACTGGGGAGCTGTTTTTT. This gives the protein CASSRTSGGLTGELFF.

V and J are TRBV27 and TRBJ2-1; 8 bases line up with TRBD1. Germline CDR1 MNHEY, CDR2 SMNVEV (reference sequence). The CDR3 contains 15 residues. V lost 6 bases to trimming and J lost 3 bases; unmatched junction nucleotides: 7. The CDR3 here is CASSGQGWGYNEQFF. DNA of the CDR3: TGTGCCAGCAGCGGACAGGGTTGGGGCTACAATGAGCAGTTCTTC.

The chain recombines TRBV5-1 with TRBJ2-3; no firm D call. The CDR3 is 18 residues long. V lost 3 bases to trimming and J lost 6 bases, with 26 bases between them. CDR1 is SGHRS, CDR2 YFSETQ, per germline. The DNA for the CDR3 is TGCGCCAGCAGCTCACGCCAGGAAGCCCTACCCGCTACGGATACGCAGTATTTT. The encoded protein is CASSSRQEALPATDTQYF. Full variable domain (remainder filled in from reference TRBV5-1 and TRBJ2-3): KAGVTQTPRYLIKTRGQQVTLSCSPISGHRSVSWYQQTPGQGLQFLFEYFSETQRNKGNFPGRFSGRQFSNSRSEMNVSTLELGDSALYLCASSSRQEALPATDTQYFGPGTRLTVL.

This rearrangement joins TRBV5-1 to TRBJ2-7, with D possibly being TRBD2 (5 bases). In germline, CDR1 is SGHRS, CDR2 YFSETQ. The V end was cut by 0 bases, the J end by 2 bases, with 15 bases between. The CDR3 spans 16 residues. The CDR3 loop is CASSLGTAGQTYEQYF. Written as DNA, the CDR3 is TGCGCCAGCAGCTTGGGGACTGCGGGTCAAACCTACGAGCAGTACTTC.

V and J are TRBV5-1 and TRBJ1-1, with D maybe TRBD1 (5 bases). Trimming pared 4 bases from V and 3 bases from J, leaving 19 bases between. CDR1 is SGHRS, CDR2 YFSETQ, per germline. CDR3 length: 16 amino acids. CDR3 coding DNA: TGCGCCAGCAGCCCCCCGGTGCAGGGAGGAGACACTGAAGCTTTCTTT. It codes for CASSPPVQGGDTEAFF. Looking up the rest from reference TRBV5-1 and TRBJ1-1 gives the full variable domain: KAGVTQTPRYLIKTRGQQVTLSCSPISGHRSVSWYQQTPGQGLQFLFEYFSETQRNKGNFPGRFSGRQFSNSRSEMNVSTLELGDSALYLCASSPPVQGGDTEAFFGQGTRLTVV.

The chain links TRBV19 to TRBJ1-5; 10 bases agree with TRBD1. This CDR3 region has 15 residues. CDR1 LNHDA and CDR2 SQIVND come from the germline V gene (reference sequence). Trimming removed 7 bases from V and 7 bases from J; junction bases left unmatched: 10. The DNA of the CDR3 is TGTGCCAGTACCTCCTGGGACAGGGGTATGCAGCCCCAGCATTTT. This translates into CASTSWDRGMQPQHF.

This clone was seen once. The chain joins TRBV15 to TRBJ1-5, with TRBD1 identical over 7 bases. The CDR3 is made up of 14 amino acids. Germline loops: CDR1 LNHNV, CDR2 YYDKDF (reference sequence). The V gene end was trimmed by 3 bases and the J gene end by 5 bases; junction bases not matched to a gene: 4. The CDR3 sequence: CATSRGQRYQPQHF. The DNA for the CDR3 is TGTGCCACCAGCAGGGGACAGCGTTATCAGCCCCAGCATTTT.

The CDR3 reads CASSLALPTYNEQFF. Written as DNA, the CDR3 is TGTGCCAGCAGCTTAGCGCTGCCTACTTACAATGAGCAGTTCTTC. V is TRBV7-2 and J is TRBJ2-1; D not certain. The germline V gene encodes CDR1 SGHTA and CDR2 FQGNSA. CDR3 length: 15 amino acids. V dropped 0 bases and J dropped 4 bases, with 10 bases sitting between them.

The chain joins TRBV28 to TRBJ1-1; tentative D call: TRBD1 (6 bases). V gave up 2 bases and J gave up 4 bases, with 11 bases separating them. The CDR3 loop spans 14 amino acids. From germline, CDR1 is MDHEN and CDR2 SYDVKM. The chain's CDR3 is CASSLQGYGTEAFF. The CDR3 DNA reads as TGTGCCAGCAGTTTACAGGGGTACGGCACTGAAGCTTTCTTT. The complete variable domain, with remaining parts taken from reference TRBV28 and TRBJ1-1, reads DVKVTQSSRYLVKRTGEKVFLECVQDMDHENMFWYRQDPGLGLRLIYFSYDVKMKEKGDIPEGYSVSREKKERFSLILESASTNQTSMYLCASSLQGYGTEAFFGQGTRLTVV.

V usage is TRBV4-2 and J usage is TRBJ2-3, with 11 bases that match TRBD2. The length of the CDR3 is 17 residues. The ends lost 1 base at V and 2 bases at J; junction bases unmatched: 5. Germline V gives CDR1 LGHNA, CDR2 YNFKEQ. CDR3 in DNA: TGTGCCAGCAGCCAAGCACTAGCGGGGGCCCCCACAGATACGCAGTATTTT. Amino acid sequence: CASSQALAGAPTDTQYF.

The V call is TRBV2, the J call TRBJ1-1, with a tentative D call TRBD1 (6 bases). CDR3 length: 11 amino acids. Germline V gene lookup returns CDR1 SNHLY and CDR2 FYNNEI. Between the trimmed V and J ends, which lost 7 bases and 7 bases, there was a span of 10 bases. CDR3 protein: CASKGEIEAFF. CDR3 nucleotides: TGTGCCAGCAAGGGGGAAATTGAAGCTTTCTTT.

The chain carries TRBV11-3 and TRBJ2-3; 14 bases are shared with TRBD2. This CDR3 has 16 amino acids. Unmatched junction bases numbered 4, after V lost 4 bases and J lost 4 bases. Looked up from germline, CDR1 is SGHNT and CDR2 is YENEEA. The CDR3, as DNA: TGTGCCAGCAGCTCGGGACTAGCGGGAGTCGCAGATACGCAGTATTTT. This gives the protein CASSSGLAGVADTQYF.

The gene calls are TRBV19 and TRBJ2-7, with 7 bases fitting TRBD2. The CDR3 totals 15 residues. CDR1 LNHDA and CDR2 SQIVND come from the germline V gene (reference sequence). V trimming: 6 bases; J trimming: 3 bases; junction bases outside the gene matches: 11. This CDR3 reads CASRVKDGGSYEQYF. The DNA of the CDR3 is TGTGCCAGTAGGGTAAAAGACGGGGGGAGCTACGAGCAGTACTTC.

This clone occurred once. V is TRBV5-1 and J is TRBJ2-3; 7 nucleotides agree with TRBD1. The junction had 5 bases not matched to a gene; V was cut back by 4 bases and J by 0 bases. Germline CDR1 is SGHRS and CDR2 is YFSETQ. The CDR3 loop spans 15 amino acids. The CDR3 region is CASSLGQASTDTQYF. The CDR3 nucleotides read TGCGCCAGCAGCCTAGGACAGGCTAGCACAGATACGCAGTATTTT. The full variable domain, completed using reference TRBV5-1 and TRBJ2-3, is KAGVTQTPRYLIKTRGQQVTLSCSPISGHRSVSWYQQTPGQGLQFLFEYFSETQRNKGNFPGRFSGRQFSNSRSEMNVSTLELGDSALYLCASSLGQASTDTQYFGPGTRLTVL.

This clone was observed a handful of times. This chain uses TRBV6-5 with TRBJ2-7, with D unclear. V lost 6 bases and J 3 bases, leaving 15 bases between the germline ends. The CDR3 totals 14 residues. Germline V lookup: CDR1 MNHEY, CDR2 SVGAGI. CDR3 loop: CASRGFSPFYEQYF. CDR3 bases: TGTGCCAGCAGAGGATTTAGCCCCTTCTACGAGCAGTACTTC.

The chain has TRBV15 and TRBJ2-6; 9 nucleotides agree with TRBD1. The CDR3 is 17 residues long. Unmatched junction bases numbered 7, after V lost 5 bases and J lost 2 bases. Germline V gene sequence: CDR1 LNHNV, CDR2 YYDKDF (reference sequence). The CDR3 DNA follows: TGTGCCACCAGCGGGACAGGGACAATCCCTGGGGCCAACGTCCTGACTTTC. This codes for CATSGTGTIPGANVLTF.

The table lists this clone with a few counts. This chain links TRBV4-3 with TRBJ2-3, with 7 bases aligning to TRBD2. Germline assignment: CDR1 LGHNA and CDR2 YSLEER. V was pared by 0 bases and J by 4 bases, with 16 bases of the junction left unmatched. This CDR3 has 19 residues. The CDR3 spells CASSQDFFSGGPRADTQYF. CDR3 bases: TGCGCCAGCAGCCAAGATTTTTTCTCGGGGGGACCACGCGCAGATACGCAGTATTTT.

In this sample, this clone turned up a few times. J is TRBJ2-3 and V is TRBV6-5; TRBD2 is a possible D gene (5 bases). Trimming left V 5 bases short and J 7 bases short, with 13 bases between. Germline CDR1 MNHEY, CDR2 SVGAGI. The CDR3 sequence is 13 residues long. DNA of the CDR3: TGTGCCAGCAGTGCGATACTAGTCAATACGCAGTATTTT. Protein: CASSAILVNTQYF.

The chain carries TRBV28 and TRBJ2-3; tentatively, D is TRBD1 (5 bases). The CDR3 covers 13 residues. Between the trimmed V and J ends, which lost 6 bases and 3 bases, there was a span of 10 bases. Germline CDR1 is MDHEN and CDR2 is SYDVKM. CDR3 DNA sequence: TGTGCCAGCAGACCCCCAGGGACAGATACGCAGTATTTT. This encodes CASRPPGTDTQYF.

J is TRBJ2-1 and V is TRBV7-2; 7 bases fit TRBD2. J gave up 6 bases and V 1 base, and 6 bases lay outside the gene matches. CDR1 SGHTA and CDR2 FQGNSA come from the germline V gene. The CDR3 loop spans 15 amino acids. The CDR3 is CASSLGTSPLNEQFF. In DNA form, the CDR3 reads TGTGCCAGCAGCTTAGGGACTAGTCCCCTCAATGAGCAGTTCTTC.

The CDR3 coding sequence is TGTGCCAGCTCACCACAAACAGGGAAGAACTACAATGAGCAGTTCTTC. Translating gives CASSPQTGKNYNEQFF. This chain links TRBV18 with TRBJ2-1; tentatively, D is TRBD1 (6 bases). Germline CDR1 and CDR2: KGHSH and LQKENI. This CDR3 region has 16 residues. Trimming took off 1 base at V and 3 bases at J, with 13 bases between the two ends.

This clone was picked up a small number of times. This rearrangement joins TRBV5-4 to TRBJ1-1; a weak D match, TRBD1 (5 bases). Trimming stripped 1 base from V and 4 bases from J, with 14 bases between. The CDR3 sequence is 15 residues long. Germline CDR1 is SGHNT and CDR2 is YYREEE (reference sequence). The CDR3 here is CASSLFAGMGTEAFF. CDR3 DNA sequence: TGTGCCAGCAGCTTGTTCGCAGGGATGGGCACTGAAGCTTTCTTT.